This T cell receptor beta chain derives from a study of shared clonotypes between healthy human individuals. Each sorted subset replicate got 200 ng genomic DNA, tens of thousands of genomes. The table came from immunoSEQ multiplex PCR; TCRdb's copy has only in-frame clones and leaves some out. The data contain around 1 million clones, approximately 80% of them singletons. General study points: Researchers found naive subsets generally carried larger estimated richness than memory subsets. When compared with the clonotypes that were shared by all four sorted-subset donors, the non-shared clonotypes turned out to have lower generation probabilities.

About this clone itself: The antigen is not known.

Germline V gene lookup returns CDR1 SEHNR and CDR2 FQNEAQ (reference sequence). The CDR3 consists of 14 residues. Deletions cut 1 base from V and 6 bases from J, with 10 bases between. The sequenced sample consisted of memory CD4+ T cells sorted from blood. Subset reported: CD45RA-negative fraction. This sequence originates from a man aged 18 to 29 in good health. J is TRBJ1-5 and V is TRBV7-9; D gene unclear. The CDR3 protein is CASSLEGGTQPQHF. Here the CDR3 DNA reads TGTGCCAGCAGCTTAGAGGGAGGCACTCAGCCCCAGCATTTT.